Sequencing of this T cell receptor beta chain was carried out in a study of cytomegalovirus exposure and HLA in healthy donors. This CDR3 is 14 amino acids long. In germline, CDR1 is SGHTA, CDR2 FQGNSA. Trimming took off 5 bases at V and 3 bases at J, with 14 bases between the two ends. With 60 Vbeta and 13 Jbeta primers, the PCR was carried out. Sequenced by immunoSEQ multiplex PCR; TCRdb stores in-frame clones only, minus some. The top ten clones hold 3% to 3.5% of a sample with 100,000 or so clones, 80% to 90% of them seen once. The specimen sequenced was PBMCs. The rearrangement uses TRBV7-2 and TRBJ2-7; D might be TRBD1 (5 bases). The receptor comes from a man aged 25 to 40 in good health and CMV-seropositive. CDR3 sequence (DNA): TGTGCCAGCAGCCCCCTCGGACAAATCTACGAGCAGTACTTC. Translation gives CASSPLGQIYEQYF.